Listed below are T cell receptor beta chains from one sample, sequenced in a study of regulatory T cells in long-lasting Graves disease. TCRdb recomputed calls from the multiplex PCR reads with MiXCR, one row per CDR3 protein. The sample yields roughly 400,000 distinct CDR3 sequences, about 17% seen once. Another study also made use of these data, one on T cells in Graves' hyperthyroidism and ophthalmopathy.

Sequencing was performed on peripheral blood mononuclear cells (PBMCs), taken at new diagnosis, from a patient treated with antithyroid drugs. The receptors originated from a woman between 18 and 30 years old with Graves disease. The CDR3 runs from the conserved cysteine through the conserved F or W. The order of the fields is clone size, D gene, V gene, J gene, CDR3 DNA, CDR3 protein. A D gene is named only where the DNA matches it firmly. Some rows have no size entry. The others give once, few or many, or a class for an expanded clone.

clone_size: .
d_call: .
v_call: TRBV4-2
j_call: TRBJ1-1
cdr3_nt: TGTGCCAGCAGCCAAGTATCGCAGGGGTTGAACACTGAAGCTTTCTTT
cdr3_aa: CASSQVSQGLNTEAFF

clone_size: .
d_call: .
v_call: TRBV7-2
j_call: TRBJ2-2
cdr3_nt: TGTGCCAGCAGCTTGGTGGGTCACACCGGGGAGCTGTTTTTT
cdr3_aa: CASSLVGHTGELFF

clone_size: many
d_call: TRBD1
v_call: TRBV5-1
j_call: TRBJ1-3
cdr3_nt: TGCGCCAGCAGCTTGGACAGGGGCCCCTCTGGAAACACCATATATTTT
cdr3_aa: CASSLDRGPSGNTIYF

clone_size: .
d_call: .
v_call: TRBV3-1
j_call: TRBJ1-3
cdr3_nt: TGTGCCAGCAGCCAAGAGTCTGGGTCGGGAGGAAACACCATATATTTT
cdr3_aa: CASSQESGSGGNTIYF

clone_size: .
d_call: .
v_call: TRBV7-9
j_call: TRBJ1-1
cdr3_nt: TGTGCCAGCAGCTCACAGGGTGGCGCTTTCTTT
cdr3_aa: CASSSQGGAFF

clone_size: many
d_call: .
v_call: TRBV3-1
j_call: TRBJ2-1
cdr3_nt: TGTGCCAGCAGCCAACGGGGATCTGGCGGCAATGAGCAGTTCTTC
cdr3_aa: CASSQRGSGGNEQFF

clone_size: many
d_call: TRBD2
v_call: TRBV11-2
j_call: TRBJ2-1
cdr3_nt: TGTGCCAGCAGCGGATTAGCGGGACCCTACAATGAGCAGTTCTTC
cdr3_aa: CASSGLAGPYNEQFF

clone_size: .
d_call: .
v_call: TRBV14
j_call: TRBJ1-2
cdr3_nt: TGTGCCAGCAGCCAGCTATACAGGGCTGGCTACACCTTC
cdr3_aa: CASSQLYRAGYTF

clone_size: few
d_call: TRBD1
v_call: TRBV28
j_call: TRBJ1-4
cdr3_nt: TGTGCAGCCAGGGGGAGAATTAATGAAAAACTGTTTTTT
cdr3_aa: CAARGRINEKLFF

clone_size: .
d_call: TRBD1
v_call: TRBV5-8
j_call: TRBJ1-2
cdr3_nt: TGTGCCAGCAGCTTGGAAGGGGGACAGGGTACGCGCTACACCTTC
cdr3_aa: CASSLEGGQGTRYTF

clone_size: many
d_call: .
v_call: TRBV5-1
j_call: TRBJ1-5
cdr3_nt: TGCGCCAGCAGACGGGACCGAGATCAGCCCCAGCATTTT
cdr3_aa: CASRRDRDQPQHF

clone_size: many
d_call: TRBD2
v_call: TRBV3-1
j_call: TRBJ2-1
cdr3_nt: TGTGCCAGCAGCCAAGAAGGGACTAGCGGGATCAGGATCGATGAGCAGTTCTTC
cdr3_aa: CASSQEGTSGIRIDEQFF

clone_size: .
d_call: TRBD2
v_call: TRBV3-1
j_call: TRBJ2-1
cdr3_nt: TGTGCCAGCAGCCAATTCGGGGTAGCGGGAGCAGGCAATGAGCAGTTCTTC
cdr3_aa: CASSQFGVAGAGNEQFF

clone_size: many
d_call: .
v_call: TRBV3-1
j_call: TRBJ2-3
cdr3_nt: TGTGCCAGCAGCCACCGGGACACAAGCACAGATACGCAGTATTTT
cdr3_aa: CASSHRDTSTDTQYF

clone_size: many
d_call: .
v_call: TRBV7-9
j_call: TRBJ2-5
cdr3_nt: TGTGCCAGCAGTTGGACACGTCAAGAGACCCAGTACTTC
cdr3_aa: CASSWTRQETQYF

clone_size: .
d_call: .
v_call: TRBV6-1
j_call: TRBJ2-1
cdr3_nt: TGTGCCACCCCCTTTAGCTATGGGTTTTACAATGAGCAGTTCTTC
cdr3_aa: CATPFSYGFYNEQFF

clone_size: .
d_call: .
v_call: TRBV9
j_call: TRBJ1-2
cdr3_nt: TGTGCCAGCAGCAATAGGGGCGACTATGGCTACACCTTC
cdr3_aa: CASSNRGDYGYTF

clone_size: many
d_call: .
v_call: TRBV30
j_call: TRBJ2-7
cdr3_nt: TGTGCCTGGAAAGACGGGAGCTCCTACGAGCAGTACTTC
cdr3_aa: CAWKDGSSYEQYF

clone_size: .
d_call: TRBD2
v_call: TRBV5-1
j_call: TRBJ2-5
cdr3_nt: TGCGCCAGCAGCCGAGCCCTAGGACTAGCGCAAGAGACCCAGTACTTC
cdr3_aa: CASSRALGLAQETQYF

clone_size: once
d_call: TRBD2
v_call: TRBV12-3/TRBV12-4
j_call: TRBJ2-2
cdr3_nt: TGTGCCAGCAGAGAGGGACTAGCGGCCAACACCGGGGAGCTGTTTTTT
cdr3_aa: CASREGLAANTGELFF

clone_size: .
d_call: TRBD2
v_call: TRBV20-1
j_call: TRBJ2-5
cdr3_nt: TGCAGTGCTTCCCCTAGCGGGATCGGAGAGACCCAGTACTTC
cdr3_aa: CSASPSGIGETQYF

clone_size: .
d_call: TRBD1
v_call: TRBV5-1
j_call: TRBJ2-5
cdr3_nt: TGCGCCAGCAGAAAAGGACAGGGTTGGACCCAGTACTTC
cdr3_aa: CASRKGQGWTQYF

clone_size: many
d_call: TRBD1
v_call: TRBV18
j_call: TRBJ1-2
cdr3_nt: TGTGCCAGCTCCGCGGACAGGGAGTATGGCTACACCTTC
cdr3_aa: CASSADREYGYTF

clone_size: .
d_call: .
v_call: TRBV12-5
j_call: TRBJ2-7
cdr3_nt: TGTGCTAGTGGTTTGGTACGTGGCGGGCAGACCCCCTACGAGCAGTACTTC
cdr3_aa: CASGLVRGGQTPYEQYF

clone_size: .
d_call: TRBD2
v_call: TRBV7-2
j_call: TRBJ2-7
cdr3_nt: TGTGCCAGCAGCTTCTCGCGGGAGGGCTACGAGCAGTACTTC
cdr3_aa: CASSFSREGYEQYF

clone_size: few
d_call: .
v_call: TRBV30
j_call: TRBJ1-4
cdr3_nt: TGTGCCTGGAGTGTACACTCAGGGATAAGACAAAAACTGTTTTTT
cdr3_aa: CAWSVHSGIRQKLFF

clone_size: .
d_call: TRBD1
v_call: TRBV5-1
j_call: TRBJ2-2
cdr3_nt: TGCGCCAGCATCTCGGGACAGGGGTACACCGGGGAGCTGTTTTTT
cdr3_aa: CASISGQGYTGELFF

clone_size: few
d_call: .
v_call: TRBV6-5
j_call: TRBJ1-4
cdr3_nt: TGTGCCAGCAGTTACTCGGGGACAAGGGGCGAAAAACTGTTTTTT
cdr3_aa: CASSYSGTRGEKLFF

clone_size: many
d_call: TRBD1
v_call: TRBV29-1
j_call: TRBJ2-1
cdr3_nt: TGCAGCGTAAAACAGGGGCCGACCCTATACAATGAGCAGTTCTTC
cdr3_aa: CSVKQGPTLYNEQFF

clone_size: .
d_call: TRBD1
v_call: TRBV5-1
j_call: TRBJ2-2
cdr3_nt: TGCGCCAGCAGCTTTGGACCCGACAGGGCCACCGGGGAGCTGTTTTTT
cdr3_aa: CASSFGPDRATGELFF

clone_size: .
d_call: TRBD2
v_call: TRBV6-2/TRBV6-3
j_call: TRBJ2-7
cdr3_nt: TGTGCCAGCACTTTACGAGGGACTAGTAGTAGTGACGAGCAGTACTTC
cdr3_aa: CASTLRGTSSSDEQYF

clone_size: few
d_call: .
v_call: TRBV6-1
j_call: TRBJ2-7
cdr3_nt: TGTGCCAGCAGTCCCCTTAGGAGGGGGCCATACGAGCAGTACTTC
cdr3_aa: CASSPLRRGPYEQYF

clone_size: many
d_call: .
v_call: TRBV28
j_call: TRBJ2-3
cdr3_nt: TGTGCCAGCAGATCCGGGACATTCACAGATACGCAGTATTTT
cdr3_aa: CASRSGTFTDTQYF

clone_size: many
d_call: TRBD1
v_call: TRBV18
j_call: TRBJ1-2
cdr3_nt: TGTGCCAGCTCACTCGGGGACAGTAACTATGGCTACACCTTC
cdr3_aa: CASSLGDSNYGYTF

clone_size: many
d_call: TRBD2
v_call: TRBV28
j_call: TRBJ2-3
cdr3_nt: TGTGCCAGCAGTCTCGGACTAGCGGGAGTAGGGGCAGATACGCAGTATTTT
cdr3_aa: CASSLGLAGVGADTQYF

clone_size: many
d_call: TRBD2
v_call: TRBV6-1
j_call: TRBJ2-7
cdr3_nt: TGTGCCAGCGGGGGACTAGCGGGAGGGCCATTTGGCGAGCAGTACTTC
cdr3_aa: CASGGLAGGPFGEQYF

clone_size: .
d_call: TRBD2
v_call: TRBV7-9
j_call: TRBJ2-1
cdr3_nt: TGTGCCAGCAGCTTACAGCGGGAGTCGAGTAATGAGCAGTTCTTC
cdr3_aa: CASSLQRESSNEQFF

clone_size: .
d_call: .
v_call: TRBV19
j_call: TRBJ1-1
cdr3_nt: TGTGCCAGTAGCCGGGGGAGGTGGCAGGTGAACACTGAAGCTTTCTTT
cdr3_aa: CASSRGRWQVNTEAFF

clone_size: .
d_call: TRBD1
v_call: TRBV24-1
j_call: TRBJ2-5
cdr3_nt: TGTGCCACCCAAGGGACAGGGGAAGAGACCCAGTACTTC
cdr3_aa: CATQGTGEETQYF

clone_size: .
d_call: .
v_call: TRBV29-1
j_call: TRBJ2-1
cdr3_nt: TGCAGCGTTGCGTTCCACAATGAGCAGTTCTTC
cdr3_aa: CSVAFHNEQFF

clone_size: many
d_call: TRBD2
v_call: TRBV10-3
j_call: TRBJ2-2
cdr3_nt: TGTGCCATCAGTGACCCCGGGCGGGGGACGAGGAACACCGGGGAGCTGTTTTTT
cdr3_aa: CAISDPGRGTRNTGELFF

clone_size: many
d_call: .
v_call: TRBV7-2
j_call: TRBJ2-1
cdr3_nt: TGTGCCAGCAGCTTATCCAGGGGCAATGAGCAGTTCTTC
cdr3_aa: CASSLSRGNEQFF

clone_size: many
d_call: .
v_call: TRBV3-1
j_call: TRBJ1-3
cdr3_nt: TGTGCCAGCAGCCAATTCGTCACTTCGAGCTCTGGAAACACCATATATTTT
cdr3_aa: CASSQFVTSSSGNTIYF

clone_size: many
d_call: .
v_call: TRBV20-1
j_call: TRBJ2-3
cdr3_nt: TGCAGTGCTAGAGACTCTAGGCCCACGATGGATACGCAGTATTTT
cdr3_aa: CSARDSRPTMDTQYF

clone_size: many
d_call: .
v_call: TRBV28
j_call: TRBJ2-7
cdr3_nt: TGTGCCAGCAGTTTATTCGTCGGCTACGAGCAGTACTTC
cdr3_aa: CASSLFVGYEQYF

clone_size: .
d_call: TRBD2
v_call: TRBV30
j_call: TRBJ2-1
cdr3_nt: TGTGCCTGGAGGTCCCGTAGCGGGATAGCCTACAATGAGCAGTTCTTC
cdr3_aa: CAWRSRSGIAYNEQFF

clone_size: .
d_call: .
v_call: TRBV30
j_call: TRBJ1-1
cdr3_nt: TGTGCCTGGAGTGATCAGGGTGGCTTAGGAGGTTTCTTT
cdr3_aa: CAWSDQGGLGGFF

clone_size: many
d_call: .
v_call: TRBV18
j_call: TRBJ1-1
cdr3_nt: TGTGCCAGCTCCCAAAAGGGGGAACTGAACACTGAAGCTTTCTTT
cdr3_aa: CASSQKGELNTEAFF

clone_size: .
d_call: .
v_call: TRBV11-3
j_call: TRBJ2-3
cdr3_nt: TGTGCCAACAGCTTAGAGCAGGGTGGCACAGATACGCAGTATTTT
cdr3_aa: CANSLEQGGTDTQYF

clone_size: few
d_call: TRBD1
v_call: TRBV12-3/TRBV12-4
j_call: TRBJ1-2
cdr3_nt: TGTGCCAGCAGTGTTACAGGGGTGGGCTACACCTTC
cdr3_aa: CASSVTGVGYTF

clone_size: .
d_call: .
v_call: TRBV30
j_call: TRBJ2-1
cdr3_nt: TGTGCCTGGAGTCCGATAGTTAATGAGCAGTTCTTC
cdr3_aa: CAWSPIVNEQFF

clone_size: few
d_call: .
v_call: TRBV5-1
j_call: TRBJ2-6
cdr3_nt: TGCGCCAGCAGCTTGGCCACTCCCGGGGCCAACGTCCTGACTTTC
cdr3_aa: CASSLATPGANVLTF